Given below is one TCR beta chain in context. The data were obtained in a study of blood T cell repertoires in COVID-19. Study-wide background: Samples taken during acute and convalescent COVID-19 were collected in the United States, Italy and Spain. Sources were T cells, B-cell-depleted T cells, or PBMCs; the material itself was cDNA or gDNA.

As handled by the study authors: For nucleated cells, counts were estimated from reference gene primer amplification. TCRdb keeps only in-frame clones here, not all; method: immunoSEQ multiplex PCR. The DNA gave D and trimming, while V, J and clone size come from that table. This table holds over 100,000 clones, under 90% found once. The germline V gene has CDR1 LNHDA and CDR2 SQIVND (reference sequence). CDR3 length equals 13 residues. Trimming took off 3 bases at V and 5 bases at J, with 10 bases between the two ends. The chain recombines TRBV19 with TRBJ1-1; no firm D call. Sequenced material: peripheral blood. The sequence was collected from a woman between 45 and 60 years old with acute or convalescent COVID-19. In DNA form, the CDR3 reads TGTGCCAGTAGTATTACGGGAGGGACTGAAGCTTTCTTT. Translation: CASSITGGTEAFF.